The 7 T cell receptor beta chains below were found in one sample sequenced in a study of blood T cell repertoires in COVID-19 (dated by TCRdb to 2020 to 2021). Library construction relied on the immunoSEQ multiplex PCR assay. Drawn from immuneACCESS, this table holds only the in-frame rearrangements with V and J called that TCRdb kept. Clones are partly lost; checked studies trace under half to an unresolved V gene and leave the rest unexplained. The sample yields about 110,000 clones; roughly 84% were counted once. In total, the top ten clones hold roughly 4.4% of the sample. The specimen was peripheral blood. The receptor source for this set is a human donor in a cohort sampled during active COVID-19.

The genes are TRBV19 and TRBJ1-5; the match to TRBD1 covers 10 bases. V shed 6 bases, J shed 1 base, and the junction held 9 bases outside the gene matches. There are 17 residues in the CDR3. Germline values: CDR1 LNHDA, CDR2 SQIVND (reference sequence). CDR3 protein: CASSLSTGGLSNQPQHF. As DNA, the CDR3 is TGTGCCAGTAGCCTTTCGACAGGGGGCCTCAGCAATCAGCCCCAGCATTTT.

This rearrangement joins TRBV18 to TRBJ2-7; the D gene is possibly TRBD2 (6 bases). The CDR3 runs 16 residues. From germline, CDR1 is KGHSH and CDR2 LQKENI. Deletions cut 8 bases from V and 10 bases from J, with 30 bases between. The CDR3 nucleotides are TGTGCCAGCCCCACTGGACGATCCAGGGACTTTATACCCCAGTACGTC. Translated, it gives CASPTGRSRDFIPQYV.

The chain combines TRBV7-3 with TRBJ2-2; 8 positions match TRBD2. V lost 2 bases and J lost 4; bases outside the gene matches: 3. CDR3 size: 15 residues. Germline V gives CDR1 SGHTA, CDR2 FQGTGA. CDR3: CASSLLSGSTGELFF. CDR3 DNA: TGTGCCAGCAGCTTACTCAGCGGGAGCACCGGGGAGCTGTTTTTT.

V usage is TRBV14 and J usage is TRBJ2-4; no definite D call. The germline V gene has CDR1 SGHDN and CDR2 FVKESK. The CDR3 is 12 amino acids. Trimming pared 1 base from V and 7 bases from J, leaving 5 bases between. The CDR3 DNA is TGTGCCAGCAGCCAAGTCCCGAACATTCAGTACTTC. Translation: CASSQVPNIQYF.

The V and J genes are TRBV7-3 and TRBJ2-3; TRBD1 might be the D (5 bases). V shed 3 bases and J shed 0 bases, with 10 bases lying between them. CDR1 and CDR2 from the germline V gene are SGHTA and FQGTGA. The CDR3 totals 15 residues. The CDR3 is CASSFQGTSTDTQYF. In DNA, the CDR3 is TGTGCCAGCAGCTTTCAGGGTACTAGCACAGATACGCAGTATTTT.

This clone was detected only once. This chain links TRBV7-3 with TRBJ2-1; TRBD1 agrees at 10 bases. Germline V lookup: CDR1 SGHTA, CDR2 FQGTGA. CDR3 size: 14 residues. V shed 5 bases, J shed 8 bases, and the junction held 6 bases outside the gene matches. The CDR3 nucleotides are TGTGCCAGCAGCAAGACAGGGGGCATGGATGAGCAGTTCTTC. Translating it yields CASSKTGGMDEQFF.

The V gene is TRBV4-2, the J gene TRBJ2-3, with 7 bases aligning to TRBD2. The trim removed 1 base at V and 1 base at J, leaving 2 bases unmatched. Germline assignment: CDR1 LGHNA and CDR2 YNFKEQ. The CDR3 loop spans 15 amino acids. For the CDR3, the DNA is TGTGCCAGCAGCCAAGCTAGCGGACGCACAGATACGCAGTATTTT. Protein product: CASSQASGRTDTQYF.